The next 7 T cell receptor beta chains were all read from a single sample in a study of blood T cell repertoires in COVID-19. Assay used: immunoSEQ multiplex PCR; TCRdb lists only in-frame clones, some missing. This table holds 200,000 to 250,000 clones, about 86% found once. The sample consisted of PBMCs or T cells enriched from blood (not recorded which). These receptors all stem from a woman aged 40 to 49 with acute COVID-19.

The genes are TRBV27 and TRBJ1-2; weak D call: TRBD1 (5 bases). CDR1 and CDR2 from the germline V gene are MNHEY and SMNVEV (reference sequence). Trimming removed 4 bases from V and 4 bases from J, with 13 bases in between. This CDR3 is 14 amino acids long. The CDR3 sequence is CASSSMGTGYGYTF. The CDR3 coding sequence is TGTGCCAGCAGTTCCATGGGGACTGGCTATGGCTACACCTTC.

The gene calls are TRBV7-9 and TRBJ2-7; D is perhaps TRBD2 (6 bases). V lost 4 bases and J 3 bases, leaving 16 bases between the germline ends. CDR3 length equals 15 residues. The germline CDR1 and CDR2 sequences are SEHNR and FQNEAQ (reference sequence). The CDR3: CASSSRLVAVYEQYF. Here the CDR3 DNA reads TGTGCCAGCAGCTCCCGACTAGTTGCAGTCTACGAGCAGTACTTC.

The V gene is TRBV7-9, the J gene TRBJ1-2; 8 bases fit TRBD1. After removal of 3 bases from V and 6 bases from J, the junction contained 6 bases not matched to a gene. Germline V gives CDR1 SEHNR, CDR2 FQNEAQ (reference sequence). The CDR3 is 14 residues long. CDR3 nucleotides: TGTGCCAGCAGCTTCGTCGGACAGGGACATGGCTACACCTTC. It yields the protein CASSFVGQGHGYTF.

This chain connects TRBV4-3 to TRBJ2-1, with 9 bases matching TRBD2. This CDR3 has 17 amino acids. The V and J ends lost 0 bases and 4 bases, in that order; junction bases with no gene match: 7. Germline V CDR1 and CDR2: LGHNA, YSLEER. CDR3 nucleotides: TGCGCCAGCAGCCAAGAACTGGCGGGAGGGCGGTACAATGAGCAGTTCTTC. The encoded protein is CASSQELAGGRYNEQFF.

V is TRBV11-2 and J is TRBJ2-1; 9 nucleotides agree with TRBD2. CDR1 and CDR2 from the germline V gene are SGHAT and FQNNGV. The CDR3 extends over 16 amino acids. The ends lost 4 bases at V and 0 bases at J; junction bases unmatched: 4. CDR3: CASSSYSGSSYNEQFF. Here the CDR3 DNA reads TGTGCCAGCAGCTCTTATAGCGGGAGCTCCTACAATGAGCAGTTCTTC.

A single count supports this clone. The chain is built from TRBV3-1 (or the pseudogene TRBV3-2) and TRBJ2-7; 7 bases line up with TRBD2. The CDR3 consists of 16 residues. Germline V gene lookup returns CDR1 LGHDT and CDR2 YNNKEL (reference sequence). V gave up 1 base and J gave up 0 bases; unmatched junction bases: 6. This CDR3 is CASSQVGGSLSYEQYF. The CDR3 nucleotides read TGTGCCAGCAGCCAAGTTGGCGGGAGTCTCTCCTACGAGCAGTACTTC.

This clone was seen just once. The rearrangement uses TRBV9 and TRBJ2-1; 12 nucleotides agree with TRBD2. The CDR3 contains 15 residues. Trimming cost V 3 bases and J 7 bases; bases outside gene matches: 5. Per germline, CDR1 SGDLS and CDR2 YYNGEE. The CDR3 DNA reads TGTGCCAGCAGCGCCCCCGGGACTAGCGGGAATGAGCAGTTCTTC. Amino acids: CASSAPGTSGNEQFF.